This T cell receptor beta chain was sequenced for a study of molecular identifiers for immune sequencing clone quantification. Study-level findings and limits: Detectable among approximately 930,000 naive cells, according to reports, was Jurkat TCR RNA spiked in from one cell.

This clonotype was recorded many times. Its antigen is still unknown. Germline-derived CDR1 and CDR2 are SGHAT and FQNNGV. Trimming removed 6 bases from V and 2 bases from J, with 19 bases in between. This CDR3 spans 16 amino acids. One entry per CDR3 protein results from TCRdb running MiXCR on the PCR reads. The sample consists of about 510,000 distinct CDR3 sequences, around a fifth of them appearing once. The receptor's source is a human donor in good health. Some libraries in this study had Jurkat cell RNA spiked in. The sample taken for sequencing was naive CD8+ T cells from blood, with Jurkat cell RNA spiked in. This sample's subset: FACS-sorted CD8+CD4-CCR7+CD45RA+ naive T cells. The chain carries TRBV11-2 and TRBJ2-5; tentative D call: TRBD2 (5 bases). Here the CDR3 DNA reads TGTGCCAGCAGGTTATCCCGGAGGAACGTACAAGAGACCCAGTACTTC. Translation gives CASRLSRRNVQETQYF.